The entry that follows covers one T cell receptor beta chain sequence. The sample belongs to a study of blood T cell repertoires in COVID-19. Looking at the study overall: From the United States, Italy and Spain came samples of acute and convalescent COVID-19. Sources were T cells, B-cell-depleted T cells, or PBMCs; the material itself was cDNA or gDNA.

Study processing details: Using reference gene primer amplification, nucleated cell counts were estimated. This table comes from immunoSEQ multiplex PCR, and its TCRdb copy is limited to in-frame clones, with some not included. The V and J calls and clone size come from that table; D and trimming were worked out from the DNA. The repertoire holds roughly 150,000 clones, with around four fifths as singletons. Seattle researchers signed up patients amid active infection and tracked them longitudinally. The CDR3 is 15 residues long. V shed 0 bases, J shed 6 bases, and the junction held 7 bases outside the gene matches. Looked up from germline, CDR1 is MGHRA and CDR2 is YSYEKL.

The chain combines TRBV4-1 with TRBJ2-7, with 8 nucleotides matching TRBD2. The source material was peripheral blood. This TCR derives from a woman at least 80 years old with COVID-19, enrolled during active disease. The CDR3 DNA reads as TGCGCCAGCAGCCAAGATCCCTCGCGGGGGGCCGAGCAGTACTTC. Translation gives CASSQDPSRGAEQYF.